This T cell receptor (beta chain) derives from a study of T cell responses to AZD1222 COVID-19 vaccine. V shed 10 bases and J shed 0 bases, with 12 bases lying between them. Germline assignment: CDR1 ENHRY and CDR2 SYGVKD. The CDR3 totals 13 residues. This clone was counted a few times. Its antigen is still unknown. Whole-study results and caveats: The CD4 TCRs associated with vaccination extended across spike and predominated at 160-218 and 743-854.

TCRdb keeps only in-frame clones here, not all; method: immunoSEQ multiplex PCR. Of about 130,000 clones in the sample, 90% were seen once. This TCR was recovered from an adult in good health. The sequencing used peripheral blood, collected on day 0 of MenACWY control vaccination. This chain links TRBV10-3 with TRBJ1-1; D possibly corresponds to TRBD1 (5 bases). The CDR3 loop reads CASMLQVNTEAFF. The CDR3 DNA follows: TGTGCCAGTATGCTACAGGTGAACACTGAAGCTTTCTTT.